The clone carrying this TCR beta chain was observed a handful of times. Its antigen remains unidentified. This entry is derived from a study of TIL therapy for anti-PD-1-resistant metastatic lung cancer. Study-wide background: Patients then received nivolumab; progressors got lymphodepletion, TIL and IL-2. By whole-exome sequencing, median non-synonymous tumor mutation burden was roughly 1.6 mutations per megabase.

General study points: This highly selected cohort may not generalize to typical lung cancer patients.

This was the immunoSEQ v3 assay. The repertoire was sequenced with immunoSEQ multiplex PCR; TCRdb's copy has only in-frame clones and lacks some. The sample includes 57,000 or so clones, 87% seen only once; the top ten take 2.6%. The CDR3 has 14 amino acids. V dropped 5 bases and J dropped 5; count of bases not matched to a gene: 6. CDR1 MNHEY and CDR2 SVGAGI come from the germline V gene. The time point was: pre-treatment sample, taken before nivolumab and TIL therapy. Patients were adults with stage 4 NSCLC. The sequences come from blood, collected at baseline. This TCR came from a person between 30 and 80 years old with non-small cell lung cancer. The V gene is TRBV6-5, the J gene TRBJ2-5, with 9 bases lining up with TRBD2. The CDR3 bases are TGTGCCAGCAGTCCATTAGCGGGAGCGGAGACCCAGTACTTC. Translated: CASSPLAGAETQYF.